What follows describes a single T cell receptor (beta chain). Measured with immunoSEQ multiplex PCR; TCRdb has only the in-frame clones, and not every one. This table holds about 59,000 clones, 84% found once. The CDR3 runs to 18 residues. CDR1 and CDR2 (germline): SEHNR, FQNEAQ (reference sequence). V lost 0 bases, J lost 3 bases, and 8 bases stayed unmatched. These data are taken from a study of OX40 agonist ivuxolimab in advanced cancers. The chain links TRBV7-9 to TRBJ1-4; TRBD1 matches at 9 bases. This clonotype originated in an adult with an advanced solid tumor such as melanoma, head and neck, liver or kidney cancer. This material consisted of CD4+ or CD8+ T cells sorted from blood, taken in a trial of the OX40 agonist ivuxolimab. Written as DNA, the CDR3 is TGTGCCAGCAGCTTAGCCTCCCACAGGGGGCGGGCTAATGAAAAACTGTTTTTT. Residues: CASSLASHRGRANEKLFF.